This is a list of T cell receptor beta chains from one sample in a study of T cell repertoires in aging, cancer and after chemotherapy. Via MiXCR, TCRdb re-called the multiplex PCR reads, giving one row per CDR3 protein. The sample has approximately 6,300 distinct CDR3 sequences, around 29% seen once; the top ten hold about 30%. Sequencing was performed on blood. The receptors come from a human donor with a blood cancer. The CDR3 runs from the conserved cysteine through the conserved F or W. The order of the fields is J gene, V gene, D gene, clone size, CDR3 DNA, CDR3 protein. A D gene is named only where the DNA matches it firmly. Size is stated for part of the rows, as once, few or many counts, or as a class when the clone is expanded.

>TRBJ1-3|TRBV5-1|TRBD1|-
TGCGCCAGCAGCTTAACCGGGACAGGGATTGGAAACACCATATATTTT
CASSLTGTGIGNTIYF
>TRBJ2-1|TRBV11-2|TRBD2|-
TGTGCCAGCAGCAGTCTAGCGGGAGCGGGGAATGAGCAGTTCTTC
CASSSLAGAGNEQFF
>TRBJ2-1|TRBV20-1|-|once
TGCAGTGCTAGAGAGGGGGCCTACAATGAGCAGTTCTTC
CSAREGAYNEQFF
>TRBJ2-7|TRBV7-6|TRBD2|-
TGTGCCAGCAGCCGGCGGGGAGGGCTTGGTTACGAGCAGTACTTC
CASSRRGGLGYEQYF
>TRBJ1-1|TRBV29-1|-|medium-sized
TGCAGCGTTGTGTGGCGGGGAAGCACTGAAGCTTTCTTT
CSVVWRGSTEAFF
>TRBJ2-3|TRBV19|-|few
TGTGCCAGTAGTATGGCGCGCTCCCGATACACAGATACGCAGTATTTT
CASSMARSRYTDTQYF
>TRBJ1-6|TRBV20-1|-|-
TGCAGTGCTAGATTGGGGGCCGCAAATTCACCCCTCCACTTT
CSARLGAANSPLHF
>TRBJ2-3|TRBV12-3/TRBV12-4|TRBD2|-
TGTGCCAGCAAACTAGCGGGGGGTGGGACAGATACGCAGTATTTT
CASKLAGGGTDTQYF